The 3 T cell receptor beta chains given below trace back to one sample, sequenced in a study of T cell clonality in common variable immunodeficiency (dated by TCRdb to the mid-2010s). Libraries were made using the immunoSEQ multiplex PCR assay. TCRdb holds this immuneACCESS table with in-frame rearrangements only. Some clones are missing; in checked studies, unresolved V genes explain under half, and the rest has no known cause. This sample shows tens of thousands of clones, and none of them turns up only once. Less than 15% of the sample comes from the top ten. Sequenced sample: peripheral blood mononuclear cells. The receptor source for this set is a person aged 18-69 years in good health.

This clone has ten or more counts. Coverage ceases 3 residues before the CDR3 finishes, and the germline J gene fills in the end. The genes are TRBV20-1 and TRBJ1-5; the D gene is possibly TRBD1 (6 bases). The V gene lost 2 bases and the J gene lost 4 bases, with 15 bases spanning the gap. Germline V gene sequence: CDR1 DFQATT, CDR2 SNEGSKA (reference sequence). The CDR3 contains 15 residues. The CDR3 loop reads CSARLQGYGNQPQHF. CDR3 bases read: TGCAGTGCTAGACTGCAGGGGTATGGAAATCAGCCC.

Many counts were recorded for this clone. From the germline J gene comes the end of the CDR3, since the read stops 3 residues before it. This chain joins TRBV19 and TRBJ2-7, with a possible D match to TRBD1 (5 bases). CDR1 and CDR2 from the germline V gene are LNHDA and SQIVND (reference sequence). The CDR3 has 14 amino acids. Trimming stripped 3 bases from V and 2 bases from J, with 11 bases between. The sequenced part of the CDR3 DNA is TGTGCCAGTAGTATGGCAAAGGGGCCCTACGAG. Encoded protein: CASSMAKGPYE. The entire CDR3 reads CASSMAKGPYEQYF.

This clone was picked up many times. The read ends 3 residues shy of where the CDR3 ends; the end is completed using the germline J gene. J is TRBJ1-1 and V is TRBV20-1; TRBD1 aligns across 8 bases. With V trimmed by 0 bases and J by 6 bases, 15 bases remained unmatched. The germline gives CDR1 DFQATT, CDR2 SNEGSKA (reference sequence). This CDR3 has 17 amino acids. The sequenced part of the CDR3 DNA is TGCAGTGCTAGAGATCTAGGGACAGGCGCCACGGTGGCTGAA. It encodes CSARDLGTGATVAE. In full, the CDR3 is CSARDLGTGATVAEAFF.